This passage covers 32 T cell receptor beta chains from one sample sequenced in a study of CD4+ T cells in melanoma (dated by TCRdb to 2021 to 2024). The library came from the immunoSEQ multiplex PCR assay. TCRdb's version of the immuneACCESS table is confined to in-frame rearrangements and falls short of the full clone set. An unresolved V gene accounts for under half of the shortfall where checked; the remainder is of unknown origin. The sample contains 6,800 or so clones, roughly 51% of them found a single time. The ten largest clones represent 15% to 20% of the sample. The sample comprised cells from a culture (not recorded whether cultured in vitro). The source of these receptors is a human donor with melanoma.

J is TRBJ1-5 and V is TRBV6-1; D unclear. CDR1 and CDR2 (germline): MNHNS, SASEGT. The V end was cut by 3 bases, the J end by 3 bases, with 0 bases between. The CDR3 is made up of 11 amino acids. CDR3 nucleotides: TGTGCCAGCAGTGACAATCAGCCCCAGCATTTT. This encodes CASSDNQPQHF.

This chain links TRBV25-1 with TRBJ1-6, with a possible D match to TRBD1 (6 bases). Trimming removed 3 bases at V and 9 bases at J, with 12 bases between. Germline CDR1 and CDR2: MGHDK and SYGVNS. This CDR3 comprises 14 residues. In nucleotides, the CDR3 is TGTGCCAGCAGTGATGACAGGTCCGGTTCACCCCTCCACTTT. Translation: CASSDDRSGSPLHF.

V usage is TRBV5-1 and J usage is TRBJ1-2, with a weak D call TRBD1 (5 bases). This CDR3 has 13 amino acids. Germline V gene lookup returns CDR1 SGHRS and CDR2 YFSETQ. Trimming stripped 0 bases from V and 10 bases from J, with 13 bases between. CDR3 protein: CASSLEGAGLYTF. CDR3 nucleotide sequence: TGCGCCAGCAGCTTGGAAGGAGCAGGGCTCTACACCTTC.

This CDR3 reads CASSFLLAGEADTQYF. DNA of the CDR3: TGTGCCAGCAGCTTTTTGCTAGCGGGGGAAGCGGATACGCAGTATTTT. V gene TRBV7-9 combines with J gene TRBJ2-3, with 10 bases that match TRBD2. The junction had 9 bases not matched to a gene; V was cut back by 3 bases and J by 6 bases. Germline loops: CDR1 SEHNR, CDR2 FQNEAQ (reference sequence). There are 16 residues in the CDR3.

The chain's CDR3 is CASSPSWGVGDEQYF. CDR3 DNA sequence: TGTGCCAGCTCACCATCGTGGGGGGTCGGCGACGAGCAGTACTTC. This rearrangement joins TRBV18 to TRBJ2-7; weak D call: TRBD2 (6 bases). V lost 2 bases and J 5 bases, leaving 16 bases between the germline ends. CDR1 KGHSH and CDR2 LQKENI come from the germline V gene. The CDR3 has 15 residues.

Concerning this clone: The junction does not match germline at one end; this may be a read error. In nucleotides, the CDR3 is TGTGCCAGCGAAGAATCCCCGCGTGGGGCCCATGCCACAATGTCATTC. Amino acids: CASEESPRGAHATMSF. V and J are TRBV11-2 and TRBJ1-2; maybe TRBD1 (5 bases). Germline V gene sequence: CDR1 SGHAT, CDR2 FQNNGV. The CDR3 consists of 16 residues.

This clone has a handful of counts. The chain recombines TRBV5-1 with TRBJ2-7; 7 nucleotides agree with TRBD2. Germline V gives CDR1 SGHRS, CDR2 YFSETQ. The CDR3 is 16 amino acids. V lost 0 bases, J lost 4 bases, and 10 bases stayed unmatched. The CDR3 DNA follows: TGCGCCAGCAGCTTGGCACCAGCGGGGACCACTTACGAGCAGTACTTC. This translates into CASSLAPAGTTYEQYF.

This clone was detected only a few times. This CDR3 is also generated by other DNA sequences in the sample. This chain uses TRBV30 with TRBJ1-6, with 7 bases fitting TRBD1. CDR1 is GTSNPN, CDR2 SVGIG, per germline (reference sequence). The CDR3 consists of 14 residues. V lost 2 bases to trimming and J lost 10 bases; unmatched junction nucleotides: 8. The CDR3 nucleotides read TGTGCCTGGAGTACAGGGGCCGACGGATCACCCCTCCACTTT. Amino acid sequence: CAWSTGADGSPLHF.

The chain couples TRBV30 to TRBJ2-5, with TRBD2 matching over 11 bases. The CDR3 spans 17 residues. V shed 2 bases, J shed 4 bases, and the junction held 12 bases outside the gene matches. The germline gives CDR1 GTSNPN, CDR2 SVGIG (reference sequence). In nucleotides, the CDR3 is TGTGCCTGGAGTATAGCGGGGGGGCTAGCTGGTCCAGAGACCCAGTACTTC. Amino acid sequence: CAWSIAGGLAGPETQYF.

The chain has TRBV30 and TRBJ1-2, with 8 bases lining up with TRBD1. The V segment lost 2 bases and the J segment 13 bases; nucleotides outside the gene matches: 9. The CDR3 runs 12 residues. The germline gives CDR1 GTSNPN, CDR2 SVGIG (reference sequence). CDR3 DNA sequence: TGTGCCTGGAGTTACCGGACAGGGCGCTGCACCTTC. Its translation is CAWSYRTGRCTF.

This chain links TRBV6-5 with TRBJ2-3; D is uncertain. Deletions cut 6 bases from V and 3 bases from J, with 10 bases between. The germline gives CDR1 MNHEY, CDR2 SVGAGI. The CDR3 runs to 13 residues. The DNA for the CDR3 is TGTGCCAGCAGAGCTGACCTGACAGATACGCAGTATTTT. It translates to CASRADLTDTQYF.

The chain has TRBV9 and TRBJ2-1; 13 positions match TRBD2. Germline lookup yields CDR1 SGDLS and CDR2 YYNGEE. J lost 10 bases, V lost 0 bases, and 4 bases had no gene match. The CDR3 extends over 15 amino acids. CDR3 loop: CASSVATTSGGEQFF. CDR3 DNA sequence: TGTGCCAGCAGCGTAGCGACGACTAGCGGGGGGGAGCAGTTCTTC.

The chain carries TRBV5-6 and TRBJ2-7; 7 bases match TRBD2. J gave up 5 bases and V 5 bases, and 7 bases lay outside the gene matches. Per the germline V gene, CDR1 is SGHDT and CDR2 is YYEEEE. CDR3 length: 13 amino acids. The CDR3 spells CASSQIGGDEQYF. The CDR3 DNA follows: TGTGCCAGCAGTCAAATTGGGGGGGACGAGCAGTACTTC. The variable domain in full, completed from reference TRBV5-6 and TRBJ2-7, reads DAGVTQSPTHLIKTRGQQVTLRCSPKSGHDTVSWYQQALGQGPQFIFQYYEEEERQRGNFPDRFSGHQFPNYSSELNVNALLLGDSALYLCASSQIGGDEQYFGPGTRLTVT.

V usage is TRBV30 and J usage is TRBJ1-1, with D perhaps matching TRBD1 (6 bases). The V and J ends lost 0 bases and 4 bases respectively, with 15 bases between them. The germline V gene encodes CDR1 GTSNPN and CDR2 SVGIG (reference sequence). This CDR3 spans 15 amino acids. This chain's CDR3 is CAWSVGATRFTEAFF. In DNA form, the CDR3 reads TGTGCCTGGAGTGTGGGGGCCACCAGGTTCACTGAAGCTTTCTTT.

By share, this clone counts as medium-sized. CDR3 nucleotide sequence: TGTGCCAGACCGGGACAGGGGGCCAACGAGCAGTACTTC. It codes for CARPGQGANEQYF. The chain carries TRBV6-4 and TRBJ2-7; 12 bases agree with TRBD1. Unmatched junction bases numbered 5, after V lost 9 bases and J lost 5 bases. Germline V CDR1 and CDR2: MRHNA, SNTAGT. CDR3 length: 13 residues.

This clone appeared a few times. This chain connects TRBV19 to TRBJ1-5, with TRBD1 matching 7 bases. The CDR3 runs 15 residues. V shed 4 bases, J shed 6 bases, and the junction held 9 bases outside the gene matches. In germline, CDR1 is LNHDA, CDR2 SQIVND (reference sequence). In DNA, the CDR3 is TGTGCCAGTAGTACCGATAACAGGGGCGGTCAGCCCCAGCATTTT. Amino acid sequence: CASSTDNRGGQPQHF.

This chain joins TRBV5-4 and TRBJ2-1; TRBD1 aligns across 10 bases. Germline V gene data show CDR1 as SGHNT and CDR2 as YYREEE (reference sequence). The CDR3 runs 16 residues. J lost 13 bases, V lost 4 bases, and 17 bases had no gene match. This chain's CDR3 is CASSHPFGTGVGYQFF. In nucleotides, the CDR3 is TGTGCCAGCAGCCATCCTTTCGGGACAGGGGTTGGATACCAGTTCTTC. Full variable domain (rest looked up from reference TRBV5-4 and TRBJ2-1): ETGVTQSPTHLIKTRGQQVTLRCSSQSGHNTVSWYQQALGQGPQFIFQYYREEENGRGNFPPRFSGLQFPNYSSELNVNALELDDSALYLCASSHPFGTGVGYQFFGPGTRLTVL.

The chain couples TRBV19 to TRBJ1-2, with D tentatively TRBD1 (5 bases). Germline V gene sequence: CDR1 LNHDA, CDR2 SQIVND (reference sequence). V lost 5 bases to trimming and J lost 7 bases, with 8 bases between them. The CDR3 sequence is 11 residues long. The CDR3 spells CASSGRGGYTF. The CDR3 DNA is TGTGCCAGTAGTGGAAGGGGTGGCTACACCTTC.

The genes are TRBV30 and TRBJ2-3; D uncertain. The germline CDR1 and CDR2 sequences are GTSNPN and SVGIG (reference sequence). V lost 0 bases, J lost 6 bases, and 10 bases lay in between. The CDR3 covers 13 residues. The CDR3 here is CAWSVFYGDTQYF. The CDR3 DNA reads TGTGCCTGGAGTGTATTTTACGGGGATACGCAGTATTTT.

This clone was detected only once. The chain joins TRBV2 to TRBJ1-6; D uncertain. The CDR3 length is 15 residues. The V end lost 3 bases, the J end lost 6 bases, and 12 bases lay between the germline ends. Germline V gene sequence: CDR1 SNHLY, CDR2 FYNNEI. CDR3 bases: TGTGCCAGCAGTGATACCGGGGTATCTAATTCACCCCTCCACTTT. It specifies CASSDTGVSNSPLHF.

CDR3 region: CAWTNRGHPGNTEAFF. Here the CDR3 DNA reads TGTGCCTGGACTAATCGGGGCCACCCAGGGAACACTGAAGCTTTCTTT. The chain is built from TRBV30 and TRBJ1-1; TRBD1 is a possible D gene (5 bases). V lost 4 bases, J lost 1 base, and 19 bases lay in between. The CDR3 is 16 amino acids. Germline CDR1 reads GTSNPN; CDR2 reads SVGIG (reference sequence).

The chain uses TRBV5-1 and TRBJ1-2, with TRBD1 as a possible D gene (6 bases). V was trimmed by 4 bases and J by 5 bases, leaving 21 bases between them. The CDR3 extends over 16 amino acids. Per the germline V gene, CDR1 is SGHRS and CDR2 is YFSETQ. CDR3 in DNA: TGCGCCAGCAGCCCCGCGGCGGGGGGCTTGGGATATGGCTACACCTTC. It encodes CASSPAAGGLGYGYTF.

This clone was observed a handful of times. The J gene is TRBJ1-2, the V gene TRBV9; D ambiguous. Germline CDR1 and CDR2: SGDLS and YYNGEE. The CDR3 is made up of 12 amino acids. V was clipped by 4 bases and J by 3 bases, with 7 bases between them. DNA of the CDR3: TGTGCCAGCAGCTCCTACGACTATGGCTACACCTTC. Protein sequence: CASSSYDYGYTF.

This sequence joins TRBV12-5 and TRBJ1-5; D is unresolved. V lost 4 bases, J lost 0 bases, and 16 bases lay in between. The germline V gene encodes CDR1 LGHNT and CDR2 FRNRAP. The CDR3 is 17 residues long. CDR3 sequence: CASGSDGTPYSNQPQHF. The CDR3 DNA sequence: TGTGCTAGTGGTTCTGACGGTACCCCTTATAGCAATCAGCCCCAGCATTTT.

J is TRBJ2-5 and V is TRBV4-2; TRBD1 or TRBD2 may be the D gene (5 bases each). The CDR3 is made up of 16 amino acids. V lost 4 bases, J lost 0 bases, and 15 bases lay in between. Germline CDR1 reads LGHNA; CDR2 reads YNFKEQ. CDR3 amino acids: CASSPTRDVDQETQYF. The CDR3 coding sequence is TGTGCCAGCAGCCCAACTCGGGACGTGGACCAAGAGACCCAGTACTTC.

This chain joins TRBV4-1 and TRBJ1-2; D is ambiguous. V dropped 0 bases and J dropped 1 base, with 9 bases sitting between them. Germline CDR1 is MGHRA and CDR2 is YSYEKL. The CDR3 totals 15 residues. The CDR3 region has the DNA TGCGCCAGCAGCCAAGATAGGAGCTTTAACTATGGCTACACCTTC. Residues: CASSQDRSFNYGYTF.

CDR3 in amino acids: CASSSTSQGNEKLFF. CDR3 DNA sequence: TGTGCCAGCAGCTCAACATCACAGGGGAATGAAAAACTGTTTTTT. The chain has TRBV7-2 and TRBJ1-4; 7 positions agree with TRBD1. The V and J ends lost 4 bases and 5 bases, in that order; junction bases with no gene match: 7. CDR1 is SGHTA and CDR2 is FQGNSA in the germline V gene. The CDR3 contains 15 residues.

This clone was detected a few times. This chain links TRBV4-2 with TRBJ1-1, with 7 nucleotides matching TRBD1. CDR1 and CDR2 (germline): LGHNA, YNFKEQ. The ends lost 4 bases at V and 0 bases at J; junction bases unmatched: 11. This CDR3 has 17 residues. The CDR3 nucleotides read TGTGCCAGCAGCCCACCCCAGGGACAGACTATGAACACTGAAGCTTTCTTT. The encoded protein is CASSPPQGQTMNTEAFF.

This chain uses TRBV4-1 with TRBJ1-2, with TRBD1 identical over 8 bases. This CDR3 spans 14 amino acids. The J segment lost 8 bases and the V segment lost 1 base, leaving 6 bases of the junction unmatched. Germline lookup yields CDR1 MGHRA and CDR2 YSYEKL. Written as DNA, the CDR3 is TGCGCCAGCAGCCAAGGGACAGGGACGCGAGGCTACACCTTC. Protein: CASSQGTGTRGYTF.

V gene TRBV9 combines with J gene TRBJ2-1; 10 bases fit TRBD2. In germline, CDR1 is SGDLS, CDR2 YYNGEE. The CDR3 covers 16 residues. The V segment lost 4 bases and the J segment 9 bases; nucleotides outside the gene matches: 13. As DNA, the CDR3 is TGTGCCAGCAGCCTAATAGCGGGGGGAGGTTCGAGTGAGCAGTTCTTC. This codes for CASSLIAGGGSSEQFF.

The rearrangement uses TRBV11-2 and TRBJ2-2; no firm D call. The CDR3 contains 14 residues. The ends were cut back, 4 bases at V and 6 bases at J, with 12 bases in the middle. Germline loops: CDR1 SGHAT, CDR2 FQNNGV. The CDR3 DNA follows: TGTGCCAGCAGCTCTAGAGTTCGTCCCGGGGAGCTGTTTTTT. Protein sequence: CASSSRVRPGELFF.

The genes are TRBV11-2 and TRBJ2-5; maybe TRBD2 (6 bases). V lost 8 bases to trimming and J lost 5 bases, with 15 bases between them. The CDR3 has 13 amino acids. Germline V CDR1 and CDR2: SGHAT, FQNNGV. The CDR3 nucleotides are TGTGCCAGCGGTGGAGGGGCTGGGGAGACCCAGTACTTC. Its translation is CASGGGAGETQYF.